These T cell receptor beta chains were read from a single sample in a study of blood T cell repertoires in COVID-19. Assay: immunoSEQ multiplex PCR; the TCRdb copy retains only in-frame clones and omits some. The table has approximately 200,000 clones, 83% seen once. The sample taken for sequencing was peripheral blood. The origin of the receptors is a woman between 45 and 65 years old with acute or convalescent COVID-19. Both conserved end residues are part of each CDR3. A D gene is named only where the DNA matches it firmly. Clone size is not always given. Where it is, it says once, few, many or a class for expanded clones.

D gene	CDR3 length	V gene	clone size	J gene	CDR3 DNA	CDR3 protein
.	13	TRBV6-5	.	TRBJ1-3	TGTGCCAGCAGTTACGGCAGGGCTAACACCATATATTTT	CASSYGRANTIYF
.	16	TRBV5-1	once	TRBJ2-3	TGCGCCAGCAGTCTCGGACAGGGACTAGCAGGAGATACGCAGTATTTT	CASSLGQGLAGDTQYF
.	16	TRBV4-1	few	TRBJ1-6	TGCGCCAGCAGCCAACCCCAGCGGGAAAAGGGTTCACCCCTCCACTTT	CASSQPQREKGSPLHF
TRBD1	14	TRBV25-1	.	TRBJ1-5	TGTGCCAGCAGTCGCCGGGACAGGAAGCAGCCCCAGCATTTT	CASSRRDRKQPQHF
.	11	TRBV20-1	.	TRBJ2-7	TGCAGGGTTCTAAGCGCCCACGAGCAGTACTTC	CRVLSAHEQYF
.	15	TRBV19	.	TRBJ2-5	TGTGCCAGTAGTATACGCGGGGGCGACGTTGGGACCCAGTACTTC	CASSIRGGDVGTQYF
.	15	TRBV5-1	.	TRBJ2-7	TGCGCCAGCAGCGATAACTCGGACAGTTCCTACGAGCAGTACTTC	CASSDNSDSSYEQYF
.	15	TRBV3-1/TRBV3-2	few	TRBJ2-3	TGTGCCAGCAGCCAAGTGGGGGGTCCCAGAGATACGCAGTATTTT	CASSQVGGPRDTQYF
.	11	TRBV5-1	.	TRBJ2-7	TGCGCCAGCAGCTTACACGACGAGCAGTACTTC	CASSLHDEQYF
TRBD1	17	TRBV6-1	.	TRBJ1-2	TGTGCCAGCAGTGAAGGGGGCTTTGGGACAGAGAACTATGGCTACACCTTC	CASSEGGFGTENYGYTF
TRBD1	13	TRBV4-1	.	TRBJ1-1	TGCGCCAGCAGCCCAGGGGGAGTCTCTGAAGCTTTCTTT	CASSPGGVSEAFF
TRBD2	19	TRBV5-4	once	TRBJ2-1	TGTGCCAGCAGACCCACCGGGACTAGCGGGGGGTCCTTTAGCAATGAGCAGTTCTTC	CASRPTGTSGGSFSNEQFF